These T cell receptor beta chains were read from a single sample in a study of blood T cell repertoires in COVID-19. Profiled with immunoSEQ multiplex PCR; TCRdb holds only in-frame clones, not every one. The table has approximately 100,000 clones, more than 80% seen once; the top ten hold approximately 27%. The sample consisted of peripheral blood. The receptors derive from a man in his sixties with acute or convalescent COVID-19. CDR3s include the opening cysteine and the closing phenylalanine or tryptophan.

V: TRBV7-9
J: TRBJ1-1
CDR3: CASSRRQGADVNTEAFF

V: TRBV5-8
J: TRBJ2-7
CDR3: CASRRSEQYF

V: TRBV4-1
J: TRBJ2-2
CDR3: CASSQVQRGTGELFF

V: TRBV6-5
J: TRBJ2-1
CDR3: CASSPNRAYEQFF

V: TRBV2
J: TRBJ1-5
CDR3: CASSEARVYQPQHF

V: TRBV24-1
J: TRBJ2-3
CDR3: CATSPGGSTDTQYF

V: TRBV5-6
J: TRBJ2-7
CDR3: CASSATGKFDEQYF

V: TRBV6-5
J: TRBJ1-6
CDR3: CASRGQGDSPLHF

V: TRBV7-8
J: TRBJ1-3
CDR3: CASSPRQARNTIYF

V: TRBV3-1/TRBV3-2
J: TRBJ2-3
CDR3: CASSRWTSGSGTDTQYF

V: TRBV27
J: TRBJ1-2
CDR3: CASSLSGRNYGYTF

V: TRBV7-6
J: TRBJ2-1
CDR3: CASSPRLDNEQFF

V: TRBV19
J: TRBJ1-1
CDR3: CASNEGADTEAFF

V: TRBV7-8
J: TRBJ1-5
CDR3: CASSLASGGARGNQPQHF

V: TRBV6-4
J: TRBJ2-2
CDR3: CASSDGQGISGELFF

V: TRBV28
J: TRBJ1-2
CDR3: CASRTGGFGYTF

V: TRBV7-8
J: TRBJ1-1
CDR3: CASSLLREGGTEAFF

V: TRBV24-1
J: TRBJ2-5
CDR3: CATSDLTSGQETQYF

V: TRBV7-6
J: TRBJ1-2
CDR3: CASSLDRVQGYTF

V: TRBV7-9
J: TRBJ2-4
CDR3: CASSLDLAGSSGNIQYF

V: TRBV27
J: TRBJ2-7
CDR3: CASSFASSGAYEQYF

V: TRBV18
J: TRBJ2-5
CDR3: CASSPMSGGPGETQYF

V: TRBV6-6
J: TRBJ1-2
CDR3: CASSSIQKNYGYTF

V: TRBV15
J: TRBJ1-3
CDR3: CATSRGWGAAEGSGNTIYF

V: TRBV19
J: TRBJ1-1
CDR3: CASSIGGTVNTEAFF

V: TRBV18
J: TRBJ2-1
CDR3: CASSYVAGGDDEQFF

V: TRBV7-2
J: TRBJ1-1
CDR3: CASSATGEFVTEAFF

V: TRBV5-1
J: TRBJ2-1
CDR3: CASSEQREDNEQFF

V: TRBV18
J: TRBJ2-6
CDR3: CASSPLSALSGANVLTF

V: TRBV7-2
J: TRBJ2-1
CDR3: CASSKSEDNEQFF

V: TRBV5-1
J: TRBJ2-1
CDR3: CASSFGLAGSYNEQFF

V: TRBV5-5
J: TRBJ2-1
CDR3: CASSVSSGSSLNEQFF

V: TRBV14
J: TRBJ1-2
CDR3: CASSRAGGDYGYTF

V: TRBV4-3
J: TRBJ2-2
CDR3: CASSQELAGAGELFF

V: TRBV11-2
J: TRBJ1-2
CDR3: CASSLPSGDGYYGYTF

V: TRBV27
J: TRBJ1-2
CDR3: CASSLRGHGYTF

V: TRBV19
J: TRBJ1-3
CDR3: CASSNDMRNTIYF

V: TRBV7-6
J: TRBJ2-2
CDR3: CASRSTQDTGELFF

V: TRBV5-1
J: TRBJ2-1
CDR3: CASSLVGTTGNEQFF

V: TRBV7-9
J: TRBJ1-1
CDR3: CASSRQGTEAFF

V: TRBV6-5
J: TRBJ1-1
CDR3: CASSRDTLNTEAFF

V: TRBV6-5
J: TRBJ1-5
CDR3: CASNVRDRANQPQHF

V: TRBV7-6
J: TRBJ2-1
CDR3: CASSKGLAGGIYNEQFF

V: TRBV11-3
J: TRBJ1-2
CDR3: CASSLQQSGYTF

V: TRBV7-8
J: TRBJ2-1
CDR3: CASSPGRDYNEQFF

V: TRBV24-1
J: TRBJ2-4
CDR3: CATSERSNVKNIQYF

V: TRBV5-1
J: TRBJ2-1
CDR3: CASSLDSTSGSVGLF

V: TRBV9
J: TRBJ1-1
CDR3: CASSLMTEYEAFF

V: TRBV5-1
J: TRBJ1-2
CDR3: CASRGWDSRVGGYTF

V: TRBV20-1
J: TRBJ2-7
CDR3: CSASSGFNEQYF

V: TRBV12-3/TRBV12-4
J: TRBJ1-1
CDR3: CASSLKARTEAFF

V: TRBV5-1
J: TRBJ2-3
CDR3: CASSLGDNVDTQYF

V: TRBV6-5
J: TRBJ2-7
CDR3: CASFSDGTYEQYF

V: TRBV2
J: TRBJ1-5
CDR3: CASDQGQGQPQHF

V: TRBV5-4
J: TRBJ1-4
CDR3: CASSFMGRREKLFF